This T cell receptor beta chain emerged from a study of T cell responses to AZD1222 COVID-19 vaccine. Study-wide points: Among those given AZD1222, only 6 or 7 were seropositive at baseline. Regions left unmutated in variants are reportedly the target of nearly half of spike-specific TCRs. Spike-specific TCR breadth and depth rose after two AZD1222 doses.

About this clone itself: Its antigen is unidentified.

With V trimmed by 2 bases and J by 0 bases, 8 bases remained unmatched. The CDR3 is made up of 17 amino acids. Germline-derived CDR1 and CDR2 are SGHRS and YFSETQ. Sequencing used immunoSEQ multiplex PCR; TCRdb keeps in-frame clones, though not all of them. The sample data list about 140,000 clones. The clonotype originates from an adult in good health. The sample taken for sequencing was peripheral blood. This sequence joins TRBV5-1 and TRBJ2-1; 7 bases align to TRBD1. The DNA for the CDR3 is TGCGCCAGCAGCTTCCCCGAGGCAGGGGGCTCCTACAATGAGCAGTTCTTC. It is translated as CASSFPEAGGSYNEQFF.